The 30 T cell receptor beta chains presented below share a single source sample, sequenced in a study of blood T cell repertoires in COVID-19. The method was immunoSEQ multiplex PCR; TCRdb's version includes in-frame clones alone and lacks a portion of them. The sample shows 70,000 to 100,000 clones, more than 80% of them seen only once. The sample taken for sequencing was peripheral blood. The receptors were gathered from a woman of 80 years or more with acute or convalescent COVID-19.

This rearrangement joins TRBV2 to TRBJ1-2, with a weak D call TRBD1 (5 bases). V was trimmed by 2 bases and J by 10 bases, leaving 14 bases between them. CDR1 is SNHLY, CDR2 FYNNEI, per germline. The CDR3 is 13 residues long. Here the CDR3 DNA reads TGTGCCAGCAGTGAAACTCGACAGCCTAACTACACCTTC. This encodes CASSETRQPNYTF.

This clone was counted between two and nine times. This chain connects TRBV7-3 to TRBJ2-1; D may be TRBD2 (5 bases). The germline V and J ends were trimmed by 2 bases and 5 bases, with 13 bases remaining between them. The CDR3 has 15 residues. Germline assignment: CDR1 SGHTA and CDR2 FQGTGA. Here the CDR3 reads CASSLGMRADNEQFF. The CDR3 region has the DNA TGTGCCAGCAGCTTAGGCATGCGGGCCGACAATGAGCAGTTCTTC.

J is TRBJ1-2 and V is TRBV19; tentative D call: TRBD1 (5 bases). The CDR3 is 15 residues long. Trimming took off 1 base at V and 0 bases at J, with 9 bases between the two ends. Germline V lookup: CDR1 LNHDA, CDR2 SQIVND (reference sequence). CDR3 nucleotide sequence: TGTGCCAGTAGTATAGGGGACTACGCTAACTATGGCTACACCTTC. Translated, it gives CASSIGDYANYGYTF.

The genes are TRBV9 and TRBJ2-7; 10 bases agree with TRBD1. Germline CDR1 and CDR2: SGDLS and YYNGEE. V trimming: 4 bases; J trimming: 5 bases; junction bases outside the gene matches: 18. This CDR3 is 18 amino acids long. CDR3 nucleotide sequence: TGTGCCAGCAGCCACTCCGATGCAGGACAGGGGGTACCCCACGAGCAGTACTTC. Translated, it gives CASSHSDAGQGVPHEQYF. The complete variable domain, with remaining parts taken from reference TRBV9 and TRBJ2-7, reads DSGVTQTPKHLITATGQRVTLRCSPRSGDLSVYWYQQSLDQGLQFLIQYYNGEERAKGNILERFSAQQFPDLHSELNLSSLELGDSALYFCASSHSDAGQGVPHEQYFGPGTRLTVT.

The chain uses TRBV11-3 and TRBJ1-3; 9 nucleotides line up with TRBD1. V lost 4 bases to trimming and J lost 4 bases; unmatched junction nucleotides: 17. Per germline, CDR1 SGHNT and CDR2 YENEEA. This CDR3 is built from 19 residues. The CDR3 spells CASSSPRDRATRGGNTIYF. CDR3 in DNA: TGTGCCAGCAGCTCCCCCCGGGACAGGGCCACCCGCGGGGGAAACACCATATATTTT.

This chain links TRBV4-1 with TRBJ2-1, with TRBD2 identical over 12 bases. The CDR3 totals 17 residues. Germline V gene lookup returns CDR1 MGHRA and CDR2 YSYEKL. Trimming took 3 bases from V and 9 from J; bases not matched to a gene: 12. The CDR3 bases are TGCGCCAGCAGCCACACTAGCGGGGGGCTCGGAGTGATTGAGCAGTTCTTC. As protein: CASSHTSGGLGVIEQFF.

This chain connects TRBV2 to TRBJ1-1; possibly TRBD1 for D (5 bases). V shed 6 bases and J shed 0 bases, with 17 bases lying between them. This CDR3 contains 16 residues. Germline-derived CDR1 and CDR2 are SNHLY and FYNNEI. CDR3 nucleotide sequence: TGTGCCAGCAGCCGGAGCCGGGAGGGACTGAACACTGAAGCTTTCTTT. The encoded protein is CASSRSREGLNTEAFF.

The chain has TRBV6-5 and TRBJ1-3, with 7 positions matching TRBD1. Germline V gene lookup returns CDR1 MNHEY and CDR2 SVGAGI. The CDR3 is 13 amino acids. After removal of 6 bases from V and 5 bases from J, the junction contained 4 bases not matched to a gene. Written as DNA, the CDR3 is TGTGCCAGCAGCCGACAGGGTAGAAACACCATATATTTT. It translates to CASSRQGRNTIYF.

This clone was found a few times. The rearrangement links TRBV10-2 to TRBJ1-2, with TRBD1 matching 10 bases. With V trimmed by 4 bases and J by 8 bases, 22 bases remained unmatched. In germline, CDR1 is WSHSY, CDR2 SAAADI. The CDR3 loop spans 19 amino acids. For the CDR3, the DNA is TGCGCCAGCAGTGGTAACCCGGGACAGGGGCTGGATTGGAATTGGGGCTACACCTTC. It is translated as CASSGNPGQGLDWNWGYTF.

J is TRBJ1-1 and V is TRBV6-5; TRBD1 matches at 8 bases. This CDR3 is 13 amino acids long. V shed 4 bases and J 4 bases; nucleotides not matched to a gene: 2. Germline-derived CDR1 and CDR2 are MNHEY and SVGAGI. The CDR3 is CASSSQGATEAFF. In nucleotides, the CDR3 is TGTGCCAGCAGTTCCCAGGGGGCCACTGAAGCTTTCTTT.

This chain links TRBV6-1 with TRBJ2-2; 8 bases line up with TRBD2. Trimming at V came to 3 bases and at J to 5 bases, leaving 2 bases not matched to a gene. Germline V lookup: CDR1 MNHNS, CDR2 SASEGT. The CDR3 loop spans 14 amino acids. CDR3 nucleotide sequence: TGTGCCAGCAGTGACCAGCGGGGGACCGGGGAGCTGTTTTTT. Residues: CASSDQRGTGELFF.

The rearrangement links TRBV5-1 to TRBJ1-4; 7 bases line up with TRBD1. V was pared by 0 bases and J by 7 bases, with 3 bases of the junction left unmatched. The germline V gene has CDR1 SGHRS and CDR2 YFSETQ. The CDR3 length is 14 residues. The CDR3 DNA reads TGCGCCAGCAGCTTGGGACAGGGACGTGAAAAACTGTTTTTT. This translates into CASSLGQGREKLFF.

The chain has TRBV5-1 and TRBJ2-2; 7 bases map to TRBD1. The CDR3 runs 14 residues. The V gene's germline CDR1 is SGHRS and CDR2 YFSETQ. With V trimmed by 0 bases and J by 6 bases, 2 bases remained unmatched. CDR3 in amino acids: CASSLATGPGELFF. The CDR3 DNA follows: TGCGCCAGCAGCTTGGCGACAGGGCCCGGGGAGCTGTTTTTT.

The CDR3: CASRLTAGDFYGYTF. CDR3 nucleotides: TGTGCCAGCAGGCTCACGGCCGGCGACTTCTATGGCTACACCTTC. The chain couples TRBV6-5 to TRBJ1-2; D unclear. CDR3 length equals 15 residues. Trimming took off 6 bases at V and 4 bases at J, with 18 bases between the two ends. Germline V lookup: CDR1 MNHEY, CDR2 SVGAGI.

This chain uses TRBV9 with TRBJ2-1; 9 nucleotides agree with TRBD2. The CDR3 has 16 amino acids. Germline lookup yields CDR1 SGDLS and CDR2 YYNGEE. With V trimmed by 3 bases and J by 1 base, 5 bases remained unmatched. The CDR3 loop is CASSGAGGGSYNEQFF. For the CDR3, the DNA is TGTGCCAGCAGCGGAGCGGGGGGTGGTTCCTACAATGAGCAGTTCTTC. Using reference TRBV9 and TRBJ2-1 for the parts outside the CDR3, the full variable domain is DSGVTQTPKHLITATGQRVTLRCSPRSGDLSVYWYQQSLDQGLQFLIQYYNGEERAKGNILERFSAQQFPDLHSELNLSSLELGDSALYFCASSGAGGGSYNEQFFGPGTRLTVL.

The chain carries TRBV10-3 and TRBJ2-3, with TRBD1 matching 7 bases. The J segment lost 4 bases and the V segment lost 8 bases, leaving 9 bases of the junction unmatched. The CDR3 covers 14 residues. Germline loops: CDR1 ENHRY, CDR2 SYGVKD. CDR3 loop: CAIRTGVGADTQYF. The CDR3 region has the DNA TGTGCCATCCGGACAGGCGTTGGGGCAGATACGCAGTATTTT.

This chain links TRBV6-2 or TRBV6-3 with TRBJ1-2; 9 bases are a match to TRBD1. This CDR3 is 17 amino acids long. V dropped 5 bases and J dropped 1; count of bases not matched to a gene: 11. Looked up from germline, CDR1 is MNHEY and CDR2 is SVGEGT. CDR3 protein: CASSKPGRTGDNYGYTF. Here the CDR3 DNA reads TGTGCCAGCAGTAAACCCGGACGGACAGGGGATAACTATGGCTACACCTTC.

The chain links TRBV27 to TRBJ2-7; D is uncertain. The CDR3 runs 15 residues. Germline assignment: CDR1 MNHEY and CDR2 SMNVEV (reference sequence). V gave up 6 bases and J gave up 0 bases, with 15 bases separating them. In DNA, the CDR3 is TGTGCCAGCAGGAAAAAACAGACGAGCTCCTACGAGCAGTACTTC. Translated, it gives CASRKKQTSSYEQYF.

This chain connects TRBV27 to TRBJ2-5; D possibly corresponds to TRBD1 (6 bases). Germline V gives CDR1 MNHEY, CDR2 SMNVEV (reference sequence). With 8 bases removed from V and 5 bases from J, the gap between germline ends came to 15 bases. The CDR3 runs to 13 residues. The CDR3 protein is CASGGQWGETQYF. The CDR3 DNA follows: TGTGCCAGCGGCGGACAGTGGGGTGAGACCCAGTACTTC.

CDR3 region: CASSVGGGSGNTIYF. In DNA form, the CDR3 reads TGTGCCAGCAGCGTAGGAGGGGGCTCTGGAAACACCATATATTTT. The rearrangement links TRBV9 to TRBJ1-3; D possibly corresponds to TRBD1 (6 bases). Trimming cost V 0 bases and J 0 bases, with 7 bases left between them. The CDR3 has 15 amino acids. Germline V lookup: CDR1 SGDLS, CDR2 YYNGEE.

V and J are TRBV6-1 and TRBJ1-2; D possibly corresponds to TRBD1 (6 bases). CDR3 length: 14 residues. Trimming cost V 2 bases and J 2 bases, with 9 bases left between them. Germline CDR1 MNHNS, CDR2 SASEGT. CDR3 region: CASSERGGNYGYTF. In nucleotides, the CDR3 is TGTGCCAGCAGTGAAAGAGGGGGAAACTATGGCTACACCTTC.

CDR3 residues: CASRPRPGQGSSYEQYF. The CDR3 nucleotides read TGTGCCAGTAGACCAAGACCGGGACAGGGGTCATCCTACGAGCAGTACTTC. This sequence joins TRBV19 and TRBJ2-7, with TRBD1 identical over 10 bases. Germline CDR1 reads LNHDA; CDR2 reads SQIVND (reference sequence). The trim removed 6 bases at V and 1 base at J, leaving 12 bases unmatched. The CDR3 contains 17 residues.

This clone occurred once. The chain joins TRBV24-1 to TRBJ2-1; tentative D call: TRBD1 (6 bases). Germline V lookup: CDR1 KGHDR, CDR2 SFDVKD. This CDR3 is built from 16 residues. Trimming pared 4 bases from V and 5 bases from J, leaving 17 bases between. CDR3 sequence: CATSDSGHSSDNEQFF. CDR3 DNA sequence: TGTGCCACCAGTGACTCGGGACACTCATCGGACAATGAGCAGTTCTTC.

V usage is TRBV7-2 and J usage is TRBJ1-6; 7 bases agree with TRBD1. Trimming at V came to 8 bases and at J to 3 bases, leaving 4 bases not matched to a gene. Germline V lookup: CDR1 SGHTA, CDR2 FQGNSA. This CDR3 has 14 amino acids. CDR3 loop: CASVSGGYNSPLHF. The CDR3 DNA is TGTGCCAGCGTATCAGGGGGCTATAATTCACCCCTCCACTTT.

The rearrangement uses TRBV14 and TRBJ2-1, with 14 bases that match TRBD2. The CDR3 is made up of 16 amino acids. Losses at the gene ends were 3 bases for V and 2 bases for J; bases not matched to a gene: 0. Germline V gene lookup returns CDR1 SGHDN and CDR2 FVKESK. The CDR3 sequence is CASSQTSGGAYNEQFF. The DNA of the CDR3 is TGTGCCAGCAGCCAGACTAGCGGGGGGGCCTACAATGAGCAGTTCTTC.

This chain links TRBV19 with TRBJ1-1; 9 bases align to TRBD1. The CDR3 is 15 amino acids. Germline-derived CDR1 and CDR2 are LNHDA and SQIVND (reference sequence). V shed 8 bases, J shed 5 bases, and the junction held 12 bases outside the gene matches. The CDR3 coding sequence is TGTGCCAGTCTTTCCCCTGGGACAGGGACAACTGAAGCTTTCTTT. Translation gives CASLSPGTGTTEAFF.

This chain uses TRBV9 with TRBJ2-1; a weak D match, TRBD2 (7 bases). There are 15 residues in the CDR3. Germline V lookup: CDR1 SGDLS, CDR2 YYNGEE. With 2 bases removed from V and 5 bases from J, the gap between germline ends came to 14 bases. The CDR3 DNA follows: TGTGCCAGCAGCGTCACCGGGGGGCGTAACAATGAGCAGTTCTTC. Protein: CASSVTGGRNNEQFF.

This chain connects TRBV2 to TRBJ2-7; 10 bases map to TRBD2. Unmatched junction bases numbered 0, after V lost 6 bases and J lost 7 bases. Looked up from germline, CDR1 is SNHLY and CDR2 is FYNNEI. The CDR3 spans 11 residues. The CDR3 reads CASRLAGEQYF. The CDR3 DNA reads TGTGCCAGCAGACTAGCGGGGGAGCAGTACTTC.

The genes are TRBV10-3 and TRBJ2-2; no reliable D call. Germline CDR1 and CDR2: ENHRY and SYGVKD. V was cut by 2 bases and J by 9 bases, with 7 bases left in between. The CDR3 loop spans 12 amino acids. This chain's CDR3 is CAISEGRRELFF. The CDR3 DNA sequence: TGTGCCATCAGTGAGGGGCGACGGGAGCTGTTTTTT.

This chain joins TRBV7-6 and TRBJ1-4; 11 bases match TRBD1. J was trimmed by 0 bases and V by 5 bases; bases with no gene match: 8. The CDR3 is made up of 18 amino acids. CDR1 is SGHVS and CDR2 is FNYEAQ in the germline V gene. In nucleotides, the CDR3 is TGTGCCAGCAGCAGGCGACCGGGACAGGGGGCAACTAATGAAAAACTGTTTTTT. Translating it yields CASSRRPGQGATNEKLFF.